The source of this T cell receptor (beta chain) is a study of cytomegalovirus exposure and HLA in healthy donors (dated by TCRdb to 2016 to 2017). Broadly, across the study: According to an earlier analysis of 587 of the donors, about 180 million T cells yielded 117 million unique TCR beta sequences and 276 Gb of sequence data. An early release that covered around 590 HLA-typed donors contained around 330 gigabases of sequencing data and 75 million to 100 million unique TCR sequences. Of the approximately 400 genotyped donors, 80% to 90% were placed in the genetic ancestry cluster associated with self-reported Caucasian donors. The aim of the study was to test whether cataloging public T cell receptors could identify signatures of past pathogen exposure. The study used immunosequencing to profile the T cell repertoires of 666 subjects and linked those repertoires to cytomegalovirus serostatus. A separate validation cohort of some 130 different subjects was used in addition to the roughly 640-subject first cohort. High-throughput TCR immunosequencing, statistical association of individual TCRs with disease status, and machine learning were combined to predict cytomegalovirus infection status. A later analysis re-analyzed previously published TCR beta repertoires from 666 donors and added high-resolution HLA genotyping to study TCR occurrence patterns. Rather than using new phenotypic data, the later analysis identified candidate immune exposures from TCR beta sequences and from how often those sequences occurred across donors. To decide whether each TCR beta V gene segment behaved as functional or pseudogenic, an earlier analysis of approximately 620 of the donors relied on high-throughput TCR beta sequencing. Donor age, sex, ethnicity and CMV serostatus were collected together with the repertoire data. A later genetic analysis used genome-wide SNP genotypes for about 60% of the roughly 700 donors, treating that subset as a discovery cohort. Every discovery cohort repertoire had been produced on one sequencing platform. HLA typing covered class I and class II loci at four-digit resolution. The number of donors typed differed by locus, with 629-630 for A, B, C, DRB1 and DQB1, roughly 550 for DQA1, some 570 for DPA1, and about 450 for DPB1. Roughly 5 DR-DQ haplotypes were handled as single units for association and clustering, since linkage in the cohort was strong. Among some 400 genotyped donors of the cohort, an average of around 250,000 unique TCR beta nucleotide sequences was sequenced per donor, of which roughly 17% were non-productive.

CDR1 is given as SGHRS and CDR2 as YFSETQ, both from the germline V gene. The CDR3 goes from the cysteine to the phenylalanine over 14 residues. Only the CDR3 region is kept as DNA, spanning 42 bases read in frame from base 1. Relative to germline, V is missing 3 bases and J is missing 5 bases, with 4 bases of the junction outside any gene match. The cohort consisted of 600 to 750 healthy bone marrow donors. Cohort members were all nominally healthy when sampled, although unrecorded immune exposures were likely present. The donor was CMV seronegative and was included in the group of over 300 seronegative cohort members. Each donor provided a peripheral blood sample, and peripheral blood mononuclear cells were used for TCR beta sequencing. Genomic DNA was extracted from the blood cell samples with the Qiagen DNeasy Blood Extraction Kit. The receptor library was made with the immunoSEQ multiplex PCR assay. The multiplex PCR relied on a mix of 60 forward primers for TCR Vbeta segments and 13 reverse primers for TCR Jbeta segments. Amplification of the CDR3 region of rearranged TCR beta genes was performed with a multiplex PCR assay on genomic DNA. Amplified TCR beta libraries were sequenced as 87-base-pair reads on the Illumina HiSeq System. In the paper's pipeline: A later analysis tallied roughly 78 million unique TCR beta chains across the 666 repertoires, and about 10 million of those chains were shared by two or more donors. Raw reads were error-corrected and collapsed into unique sequences with a nearest-neighbor algorithm that merged closely related sequences to remove PCR and sequencing errors. V, D and J gene segments were assigned by aligning CDR3 sequences to IMGT reference sequences. For a sequence to be retained, at least a six-nucleotide match to both a V gene segment and a J gene segment was required. A rearrangement was called productive if the CDR3 had no stop codons and remained in frame with V and J, and every other rearrangement was called non-productive. CDR3 was defined according to IMGT convention as the region running from the second conserved V-encoded cysteine to the conserved J-encoded phenylalanine. The earlier analysis of about 610 of the donors excluded any sequence lacking an unambiguous match to a single V gene segment. In an earlier analysis of approximately 610 of the donors, V segments were called functional above 56.7% productive rearrangements and were called segregating when the between-donor standard deviation exceeded 5%. To diagnose cytomegalovirus status from the catalog of TCR beta chain sequences, a statistical classification framework was built. V and J gene assignment, in a later analysis, came from comparing TCR nucleotide sequences with IMGT/GENE-DB human TR gene sequences. The TCRdist pipeline was used in a later analysis to assign CDR3 sequences and most-parsimonious VDJ recombination scenarios. A later analysis defined each TCR beta chain by its CDR3 amino acid sequence plus V-gene family, and excluded reads lacking a unique V-gene family. As a way to deal with suspected cross-contamination and a sequencing artifact, a later analysis dropped more than 500 nucleotide sequences that were highly shared and had low generation probability. A later analysis calculated a clonal expansion index for each public chain from normalized within-repertoire ranks of inferred template counts. In a later analysis, generation probabilities were computed using a VDJ recombination model fitted to out-of-frame rearrangements, and the results were checked against IGoR. Hypergeometric tests were used in a later analysis to score TCR-TCR, TCR-HLA and TCR-CMV co-occurrence, with a repertoire-size bias correction applied to the TCR pairs. False discovery rates were estimated in a later analysis by permuting HLA or CMV assignments 20 times. In a later analysis, co-occurring TCRs were grouped using DBSCAN, and TCRdist sequence similarity was added for clustering within HLA-allele-positive subsets. Co-occurrence clustering excluded repertoires with fewer than 30,000 or more than 120,000 public chains, plus five with anomalous nucleotide sharing. TCRdb carries this immuneACCESS record with in-frame sequences only. Its versions omit some clonotypes, under half of them owing to an unresolved V gene in the studies checked, with the rest unexplained. Clone size and V and J calls were adopted from that table, with D and trimming inferred from the DNA. The sample includes about 160,000 clones, with roughly 77% observed a single time. The ten largest clones take up 1.5% to 2% of the sample.

To note about this clone: It has no known antigen specificity. No much larger clone exists at a distance of one base, and base qualities are not known.

The full study reports these points: Several of the top co-occurrence clusters appeared to be linked to parvovirus B19, influenza, CMV and Epstein-Barr virus, according to a later analysis. Correlated functional status among segregating V segments might reflect linkage disequilibrium, but an unknown experimental factor could not be ruled out. According to a later analysis, most CMV-associated TCR beta chains appeared to be HLA-restricted, and the HLA associations seemed to be driven largely by CMV exposure. In a later genetic analysis, fewer N-insertions in productive TCRs were reported among donors in an Asian-associated ancestry cluster than the approximately 670-donor mean. It was suggested by the authors that the approach could potentially be generalized to other disease states and immunological phenotypes. In an earlier analysis of some 540 of the donors, most TCR beta V segments appeared in productive rearrangements about 87% or about 30% of the time, broadly matching IMGT annotations. Specific HLA alleles were associated with over 15,000 TCR beta sequences at a false discovery rate of 0.05 in a later analysis. In the study, roughly 160 TCR beta chains were listed as associated with cytomegalovirus. In a later analysis, TCR association rates were found to vary across HLA loci, with the most associated TCRs seen for DRB1 alleles and the fewest for HLA-C alleles. V-gene and J-gene trimming of TCR beta chains was associated with a missense DCLRE1C variant in a later genetic analysis, and the association was replicated in an independent cohort. A further reported finding was that TCR beta sequences accurately predicted the HLA-A and HLA-B alleles for most subjects in the first cohort. Most TCR sequences were observed very rarely across donors, whereas some public TCRs were present in many individuals. In vitro tests confirmed that a few of the cytomegalovirus-associated TCR beta chains recognize cytomegalovirus antigens. The classifier was reported to diagnose cytomegalovirus status with high specificity and sensitivity in both the original cohort and the validation cohort. The cohort was sequenced for TCR beta chains only, and without alpha or paired-chain data the features that could be detected were limited. Some IMGT-functional V segments, including TRBV6-2 and TRBV6-3, could not be distinguished by the 87-base-pair reads and were therefore excluded. A later analysis found that HLA-associated TCR beta chains were more clonally expanded and had lower generation probabilities than equally common non-associated chains. The only immune exposure information available for the cohort was CMV serostatus. Presence/absence analyses assumed roughly uniform sequencing depth across donors, an assumption that may not hold. When HLA alleles, especially DR and DQ, strongly co-occurred, attributing TCR associations to individual alleles was difficult. Because HLA typing was unavailable for some donors at each locus, only the typed subset was used in association tests. The earlier analysis of 587 of the donors excluded 15 to 20 rarely observed V segments, including chromosome 9 orphons, because counts were too low. A cluster of highly shared sequence variants was judged likely to represent a technical artifact of the sequencing pipeline.

This chain is built from TRBV5-1 and TRBJ1-1; 10 central nucleotides agree with TRBD1. This TCR came from a young woman in good health and CMV-seronegative. Sample: PBMCs. For the CDR3, the sequence is CASSSDRGRTEAFF. The sequence in DNA is TGCGCCAGCAGCTCCGACAGGGGGCGGACTGAAGCTTTCTTT.